The sample holds one count of the clone carrying this T cell receptor (beta chain). These data are taken from a study of immune evolution from preneoplasia to lung adenocarcinoma. Produced via immunoSEQ multiplex PCR; TCRdb's table is partial and in-frame only. This table holds some 4,300 clones, around 72% found once. The germline V and J ends were trimmed by 7 bases and 8 bases, with 11 bases remaining between them. Germline CDR1 is SQVTM and CDR2 is ANQGSEA. The CDR3 sequence is 10 residues long. This sequence was found in a donor of 70 years or more with lung adenocarcinoma. Material for sequencing was FFPE adjacent normal lung tissue. The rearrangement joins TRBV29-1 to TRBJ1-1; weak D call: TRBD1 (6 bases). The CDR3, as DNA: TGCAGCGCCTGGACAGAAGAAGCTTTCTTT. Protein product: CSAWTEEAFF. Full variable domain (missing parts from reference TRBV29-1 and TRBJ1-1): SAVISQKPSRDICQRGTSLTIQCQVDSQVTMMFWYRQQPGQSLTLIATANQGSEATYESGFVIDKFPISRPNLTFSTLTVSNMSPEDSSIYLCSAWTEEAFFGQGTRLTVV.